Listed below are T cell receptor beta chains from one sample, sequenced in a study of regulatory T cells in long-lasting Graves disease. TCRdb re-analysed the multiplex PCR reads in MiXCR, keeping a single row per CDR3 protein. The sample holds roughly 400,000 distinct CDR3 sequences, less than 25% seen once. The sequencing here drew on peripheral blood mononuclear cells (PBMCs), taken when the disease was refractory, from a patient treated with antithyroid drugs. The receptors were sampled from a female donor with Graves disease. Both conserved end residues are part of each CDR3. The D gene is left open where the match is weak. Where a row states a size, it is once, few, many or the class of an expanded clone; other rows omit it.

clone size	J gene	V gene	D gene	CDR3 DNA	CDR3 protein
few	TRBJ2-1	TRBV13	NA	TGTGCCAGCAGCTCCGGGCAATACAATGAGCAGTTCTTC	CASSSGQYNEQFF
many	TRBJ2-7	TRBV28	TRBD2	TGTGCCAGCAGCGACGGGACTAGACCCTACGAGCAGTACTTC	CASSDGTRPYEQYF
NA	TRBJ2-3	TRBV5-1	TRBD2	TGCGCCAGCAGCTTTGGTAGCGGGAGGGCGCGCACAGATACGCAGTATTTT	CASSFGSGRARTDTQYF
few	TRBJ2-1	TRBV20-1	NA	TGCAGTGCTAGAGATCTCCCTTCCAGGACAAGCTCCTACAATGAGCAGTTCTTC	CSARDLPSRTSSYNEQFF
many	TRBJ2-7	TRBV30	NA	TGTGCCTGGAGCGGAACCTACGAGCAGTACTTC	CAWSGTYEQYF
NA	TRBJ1-1	TRBV27	NA	TGTGCCAGCAGCTCTTACAGGGTTACGATGAACACTGAAGCTTTCTTT	CASSSYRVTMNTEAFF
few	TRBJ2-3	TRBV28	NA	TGTGCCAGCAGTTTCCCCCCGCAGGAGAGCAGCACAGATACGCAGTATTTT	CASSFPPQESSTDTQYF
many	TRBJ1-1	TRBV9	NA	TGTGCCAGCAGCTCCTCAATGGCTTTCTTT	CASSSSMAFF
NA	TRBJ2-1	TRBV10-2	NA	TGCGCCAGCAGTGTCACCTTAAATGAGCAGTTCTTC	CASSVTLNEQFF
few	TRBJ1-1	TRBV4-1	NA	TGCGCCAGCAGCCAAGTCGACGGAAACACTGAAGCTTTCTTT	CASSQVDGNTEAFF
NA	TRBJ1-5	TRBV6-1	TRBD1	TGTGCCAGCAGCAGGGGGGACAGGGATCTTTATAGCAATCAGCCCCAGCATTTT	CASSRGDRDLYSNQPQHF
many	TRBJ1-1	TRBV6-1	NA	TGTGCCAGCGAGACGAACACTGAAGCTTTCTTT	CASETNTEAFF
many	TRBJ2-5	TRBV5-6	TRBD1	TGTGCCAGCAGCTTGACAGGGGGCGCGACCCAGTACTTC	CASSLTGGATQYF
many	TRBJ1-4	TRBV28	NA	TGTGCCAGCAGGGAGGGGGGAGGTGACGAAAAACTGTTTTTT	CASREGGGDEKLFF
NA	TRBJ1-5	TRBV6-1	TRBD1	TGTGCCAGCAGTGCCGGGACAGGGCCCAATCAGCCCCAGCATTTT	CASSAGTGPNQPQHF
NA	TRBJ1-4	TRBV11-2	NA	TGTGCCAGCAGCTTAGAAGGCCTCTCGGGAACTAATGAAAAACTGTTTTTT	CASSLEGLSGTNEKLFF
NA	TRBJ2-2	TRBV6-1	NA	TGTGCCAGCAGTCCGAAGGGGTACACCGGGGAGCTGTTTTTT	CASSPKGYTGELFF
few	TRBJ2-3	TRBV7-8	TRBD2	TGTGCCAGCAGCCAAAAGACTAGCGGGAGAACAGATACGCAGTATTTT	CASSQKTSGRTDTQYF
many	TRBJ1-4	TRBV11-2	NA	TGTGCCAGCAGCTTATTGGGAGGGTTCCAGGAAAAACTGTTTTTT	CASSLLGGFQEKLFF
NA	TRBJ2-3	TRBV28	NA	TGTGCCAGCGGATCTATGGGCGCGGGCACAGATACGCAGTATTTT	CASGSMGAGTDTQYF
NA	TRBJ2-6	TRBV14	NA	TGTGCCAGCAGCCAGATCGACGGACTGTCTGGGGCCAACGTCCTGACTTTC	CASSQIDGLSGANVLTF
many	TRBJ1-6	TRBV28	TRBD1	TGTGCCAGCAAAGGACAGGAAAATTCACCCCTCCACTTT	CASKGQENSPLHF
many	TRBJ1-5	TRBV28	NA	TGTGCCAGCCAGGGACGACTCAATCAGCCCCAGCATTTT	CASQGRLNQPQHF
NA	TRBJ1-5	TRBV6-2/TRBV6-3	NA	TGTGCCAGCAGTTACGAAGGGGGGAGGAATCAGCCCCAGCATTTT	CASSYEGGRNQPQHF
NA	TRBJ2-7	TRBV6-1	NA	TGTGCCAGCAGCCCTATACAGGAGCTCCGGGAGCAGTACTTC	CASSPIQELREQYF
many	TRBJ2-7	TRBV27	NA	TGTGCCAGCAGTTTAACAGGGGGGGACTACGAGCAGTACTTC	CASSLTGGDYEQYF
NA	TRBJ2-5	TRBV19	TRBD1	TGTGCCAGTAGTTTGGGACAGGGGAACCAAGAGACCCAGTACTTC	CASSLGQGNQETQYF
many	TRBJ1-2	TRBV10-3	NA	TGTGCCATCAGTGAAACCCGCTTGGATGACTATGGCTACACCTTC	CAISETRLDDYGYTF
NA	TRBJ1-3	TRBV4-2	NA	TGTGCCAGCAGCCAATCCCACGGGACTCCTGGAAACACCATATATTTT	CASSQSHGTPGNTIYF
few	TRBJ2-2	TRBV7-9	TRBD2	TGTGCCAGCAGCTCTAGCGGGAGGCTGAACACCGGGGAGCTGTTTTTT	CASSSSGRLNTGELFF
NA	TRBJ2-7	TRBV20-1	TRBD2	TGCAGTGCTAGACAACCTTCTGGGACTAGCGCGAACTCCTACGAGCAGTACTTC	CSARQPSGTSANSYEQYF
few	TRBJ2-7	TRBV29-1	TRBD1	TGCAGCGGCAGCCCTGGACAGGGGGAATACTACGAGCAGTACTTC	CSGSPGQGEYYEQYF
NA	TRBJ1-6	TRBV7-9	NA	TGTGCCAGCGGAAAGGGTACCTCACCCCTCCACTTT	CASGKGTSPLHF
NA	TRBJ1-1	TRBV6-1	NA	TGTGCCAGTTTCGACTCCCGGTGGGACACTGAAGCTTTCTTT	CASFDSRWDTEAFF
many	TRBJ2-7	TRBV11-2	NA	TGTGCCAGCAGCTTTTTCGGGCTACCCAACAACTACGAGCAGTACTTC	CASSFFGLPNNYEQYF
NA	TRBJ1-6	TRBV14	NA	TGTGCCAGCAGCCAAAAACAGTCTCGGGAGGCGCATAATTCACCCCTCCACTTT	CASSQKQSREAHNSPLHF
NA	TRBJ1-5	TRBV6-2/TRBV6-3	NA	TGTGCCAGCAGTTACACGGAAAATCAGCCCCAGCATTTT	CASSYTENQPQHF
few	TRBJ2-3	TRBV7-2	NA	TGTGCCAGCAGCGGATTCGGACAGAGGGCAGATACGCAGTATTTT	CASSGFGQRADTQYF
few	TRBJ1-1	TRBV11-2	NA	TGTGCCAGCAGGAAACAGGGTGTTTCTGAAGCTTTCTTT	CASRKQGVSEAFF
few	TRBJ2-4	TRBV5-5	TRBD1	TGTGCCAGCAGTCAAACCGGACAGGGGGACATTCAGTACTTC	CASSQTGQGDIQYF
many	TRBJ1-5	TRBV12-3/TRBV12-4	TRBD1	TGTGCCAGCAGTTTACGAGGACAGGGGGGTCAGCCCCAGCATTTT	CASSLRGQGGQPQHF
NA	TRBJ2-7	TRBV12-3/TRBV12-4	TRBD2	TGTGCCAGCAGTTTTTTTAGCGGGAATTCGTACGAGCAGTACTTC	CASSFFSGNSYEQYF